Included here is one T cell receptor (beta chain) sequence, with context. Its cognate antigen is unknown. The sample comes from a study of radiation and T cells in renal cell carcinoma. Study details: Nephrectomy followed 15 Gy stereotactic body radiation by 4 weeks. Study-level points and caveats: In blood, top tumor clones expanded by 2 weeks, shrinking by 4.

This CDR3 spans 15 amino acids. V gave up 3 bases and J gave up 1 base, with 12 bases separating them. CDR1 SEHNR and CDR2 FQNEAQ come from the germline V gene (reference sequence). Profiled with immunoSEQ multiplex PCR; TCRdb holds only in-frame clones, not every one. In the table there are roughly 130,000 clones, 70% to 90% of which are singletons. Indicated time point: blood 2 weeks post-SBRT. Treatment denoted: 15 Gy SBRT to primary tumor, nephrectomy 4 weeks later. After SBRT, blood was collected at 2 and 4 weeks, plus baseline. This renal cell carcinoma was of the clear cell type. The clonotype originates from a woman aged 55-69 years with renal cell carcinoma. The chain employs TRBV7-9 and TRBJ1-1; D ambiguous. The sample consisted of blood, taken from a patient whose treatment included radiotherapy and nephrectomy. The CDR3 DNA sequence: TGTGCCAGCAGCTTTAGGGCGGGGTGGAACACTGAAGCTTTCTTT. Its translation: CASSFRAGWNTEAFF.